A selection of T cell receptor beta chains follows, all from one sample in a study of blood T cell repertoires in COVID-19. The assay was immunoSEQ multiplex PCR, and TCRdb's table has in-frame clones only and misses some. The table has about 90,000 clones, 85% seen once. Sample: peripheral blood. The receptor set was obtained from a man between 45 and 60 years old with acute or convalescent COVID-19. Both conserved end residues are part of each CDR3. Each record gives: CDR3 protein, CDR3 DNA, D gene, J gene, V gene, clone size. A D gene is named only where the DNA matches it firmly. Clone size, where shown, is once, few, many, or a class for clones that have expanded.

CDR3: CASSLNPAGDEQFF
DNA: TGCGCCAGCAGCCTAAACCCAGCGGGAGATGAGCAGTTCTTC
D: TRBD2
J: TRBJ2-1
V: TRBV5-1
size: NA

CDR3: CAWFRLSSGNTTYF
DNA: TGTGCCTGGTTCCGACTTTCCTCTGGAAACACCACATATTTT
D: NA
J: TRBJ1-3
V: TRBV30
size: NA

CDR3: CASSLGQGSGNTIYF
DNA: TGTGCCAGCAGCCTTGGGCAGGGCTCTGGAAACACCATATATTTT
D: NA
J: TRBJ1-3
V: TRBV11-2
size: NA

CDR3: CASSVGSQTRGETQYF
DNA: TGTGCCAGCAGCGTAGGGTCCCAGACTCGAGGCGAGACCCAGTACTTC
D: NA
J: TRBJ2-5
V: TRBV9
size: NA

CDR3: CATSDPKTGGTDQPQHF
DNA: TGTGCCACCAGTGACCCGAAGACAGGGGGGACCGATCAGCCCCAGCATTTT
D: TRBD1
J: TRBJ1-5
V: TRBV24-1
size: NA

CDR3: CAISESERYDSGYTF
DNA: TGTGCCATCAGTGAGTCGGAGAGATATGATAGTGGCTACACCTTC
D: NA
J: TRBJ1-2
V: TRBV10-3
size: NA

CDR3: CASSSGRLGNTEAFF
DNA: TGTGCCAGCAGCTCCGGCAGGTTGGGGAACACTGAAGCTTTCTTT
D: NA
J: TRBJ1-1
V: TRBV7-6
size: NA

CDR3: CASSSTGTSEFGETQYF
DNA: TGCGCCAGCAGCTCAACCGGGACTAGCGAATTTGGAGAGACCCAGTACTTC
D: TRBD2
J: TRBJ2-5
V: TRBV5-1
size: NA

CDR3: CASSFGAGGPDTQYF
DNA: TGTGCCAGCAGCTTTGGGGCGGGGGGGCCAGATACGCAGTATTTT
D: TRBD2
J: TRBJ2-3
V: TRBV7-2
size: NA

CDR3: CASSPQEGADTEAFF
DNA: TGTGCCAGCTCACCACAGGAGGGGGCGGACACTGAAGCTTTCTTT
D: TRBD1
J: TRBJ1-1
V: TRBV18
size: NA

CDR3: CASRGTGSGYTF
DNA: TGTGCCAGCAGAGGGACAGGGTCTGGCTACACCTTC
D: TRBD1
J: TRBJ1-2
V: TRBV7-8
size: NA

CDR3: CASTGLAGVTGELFF
DNA: TGTGCCAGTACGGGTCTAGCGGGAGTTACCGGGGAGCTGTTTTTT
D: TRBD2
J: TRBJ2-2
V: TRBV19
size: NA

CDR3: CASRADRAYGYTF
DNA: TGTGCCAGTAGGGCGGACAGGGCCTATGGCTACACCTTC
D: TRBD1
J: TRBJ1-2
V: TRBV19
size: NA

CDR3: CASSVDVGRGKHEQFF
DNA: TGTGCCAGCAGCGTAGACGTCGGGAGGGGCAAGCATGAGCAGTTCTTC
D: TRBD2
J: TRBJ2-1
V: TRBV9
size: NA

CDR3: CASRAPGQGATEAFF
DNA: TGTGCCAGCAGGGCGCCGGGACAGGGGGCAACTGAAGCTTTCTTT
D: TRBD1
J: TRBJ1-1
V: TRBV6-5
size: few

CDR3: CASSQQLRHEQYF
DNA: TGTGCCAGCAGCCAGCAACTCAGGCACGAGCAGTACTTC
D: NA
J: TRBJ2-7
V: TRBV3-1/TRBV3-2
size: few

CDR3: CASSLSVDSYEQYF
DNA: TGCGCCAGCAGCCTTTCCGTAGACTCCTACGAGCAGTACTTC
D: NA
J: TRBJ2-7
V: TRBV5-1
size: NA

CDR3: CASSEALGGMLYNEQFF
DNA: TGTGCCAGCAGTGAAGCCCTGGGAGGGATGTTGTACAATGAGCAGTTCTTC
D: TRBD2
J: TRBJ2-1
V: TRBV6-1
size: NA

CDR3: CASSLGRGKADTQYF
DNA: TGTGCCAGCAGCTTAGGGCGGGGCAAAGCAGATACGCAGTATTTT
D: NA
J: TRBJ2-3
V: TRBV7-8
size: few

CDR3: CASRPGPGTEAFF
DNA: TGCGCCAGCAGGCCCGGGCCGGGGACTGAAGCTTTCTTT
D: NA
J: TRBJ1-1
V: TRBV10-1
size: NA

CDR3: CASSLFGQSGNEQYF
DNA: TGTGCCAGCAGCCTATTCGGACAGAGCGGAAACGAGCAGTACTTC
D: NA
J: TRBJ2-7
V: TRBV7-3
size: NA

CDR3: CASRKGQGGEPQHF
DNA: TGTGCCAGCAGAAAAGGACAGGGGGGAGAGCCCCAGCATTTT
D: TRBD1
J: TRBJ1-5
V: TRBV28
size: NA

CDR3: CASSLPGTSGTDTQYF
DNA: TGCGCCAGCAGCTTGCCTGGGACTAGCGGCACAGATACGCAGTATTTT
D: TRBD2
J: TRBJ2-3
V: TRBV5-1
size: NA

CDR3: CASSEGRTSGVEETQYF
DNA: TGTGCCAGCAGTGAAGGTCGGACTAGCGGGGTCGAGGAGACCCAGTACTTC
D: TRBD2
J: TRBJ2-5
V: TRBV25-1
size: NA

CDR3: CASSPLVGEGTDTQYF
DNA: NA
D: NA
J: TRBJ2-3
V: TRBV21-1
size: once

CDR3: CASSLPLNYGYTF
DNA: TGTGCCAGCAGTTTACCACTTAACTATGGCTACACCTTC
D: NA
J: TRBJ1-2
V: TRBV28
size: NA

CDR3: CASSPRQGTYEQYF
DNA: TGTGCCAGCTCACCTAGACAGGGAACCTACGAGCAGTACTTC
D: TRBD1
J: TRBJ2-7
V: TRBV18
size: NA

CDR3: CASSFGTYRTGELFF
DNA: TGTGCCAGCAGCTTTGGGACATATCGCACCGGGGAGCTGTTTTTT
D: NA
J: TRBJ2-2
V: TRBV7-2
size: NA